One sample yielded the 15 T cell receptor beta chains listed below, sequenced in a study of blood T cell repertoires in COVID-19 (dated by TCRdb to between 2020 and 2021). The receptor library was made with the immunoSEQ multiplex PCR assay. TCRdb took this table from immuneACCESS and kept in-frame rearrangements with V and J called. Such tables lack part of the clones; where checked against another copy, unresolved V genes explain under half of the gap, and the rest is unexplained. This sample has about 200,000 clones in its table, and roughly four fifths of those were observed once. 6.5% to 7% of the sample is held by the ten biggest clonotypes. The specimen sequenced was peripheral blood. The receptors here all came from a human donor with acute or convalescent COVID-19. The donor label of this sample is uncertain.

The gene calls are TRBV9 and TRBJ2-1, with 9 bases lining up with TRBD2. This CDR3 contains 17 residues. Looked up from germline, CDR1 is SGDLS and CDR2 is YYNGEE. After removal of 0 bases from V and 4 bases from J, the junction contained 8 bases not matched to a gene. For the CDR3, the DNA is TGTGCCAGCAGCGTAGACGCTAGCGGGACTATTTACAATGAGCAGTTCTTC. This sequence encodes CASSVDASGTIYNEQFF. Together with reference TRBV9 and TRBJ2-1, the CDR3 gives the full variable domain: DSGVTQTPKHLITATGQRVTLRCSPRSGDLSVYWYQQSLDQGLQFLIQYYNGEERAKGNILERFSAQQFPDLHSELNLSSLELGDSALYFCASSVDASGTIYNEQFFGPGTRLTVL.

V and J are TRBV29-1 and TRBJ2-7; D might be TRBD2 (5 bases). The CDR3 has 16 amino acids. CDR1 is SQVTM, CDR2 ANQGSEA, per germline. V was trimmed by 0 bases and J by 4 bases, leaving 19 bases between them. The CDR3 loop is CSVEDRRTGWGYEQYF. The DNA for the CDR3 is TGCAGCGTTGAAGATCGGCGGACTGGCTGGGGTTACGAGCAGTACTTC.

The chain joins TRBV10-2 to TRBJ1-3, with TRBD1 matching 9 bases. V lost 5 bases and J lost 5; bases outside the gene matches: 4. This CDR3 is 14 amino acids long. Germline CDR1 reads WSHSY; CDR2 reads SAAADI. CDR3 in amino acids: CASSSGQGRNTIYF. The DNA of the CDR3 is TGCGCCAGCAGTTCGGGACAGGGAAGAAACACCATATATTTT.

This clone was picked up one time. The rearrangement joins TRBV7-9 to TRBJ2-1, with D maybe TRBD2 (6 bases). Germline V gene data show CDR1 as SEHNR and CDR2 as FQNEAQ (reference sequence). CDR3 length: 15 amino acids. V dropped 5 bases and J dropped 9 bases, with 20 bases sitting between them. CDR3 DNA: TGTGCCAGCAGCACCGGAGGGCTAGCTTTTCCTGAGCAGTTCTTC. It codes for CASSTGGLAFPEQFF.

The sample holds a few counts of this clone. The chain recombines TRBV4-1 with TRBJ1-1; TRBD1 agrees at 9 bases. This CDR3 has 16 residues. V shed 1 base and J 1 base; nucleotides not matched to a gene: 4. Germline assignment: CDR1 MGHRA and CDR2 YSYEKL. CDR3 in amino acids: CASSQAQGARNTEAFF. The DNA of the CDR3 is TGCGCCAGCAGCCAAGCACAGGGGGCTCGGAACACTGAAGCTTTCTTT.

In its sample, this clone was seen a few times. The V call is TRBV9, the J call TRBJ2-5; the match to TRBD2 covers 8 bases. The CDR3 is made up of 15 amino acids. V trimming: 4 bases; J trimming: 5 bases; junction bases outside the gene matches: 10. In germline, CDR1 is SGDLS, CDR2 YYNGEE. This CDR3 is CASSPRPGGRETQYF. The CDR3, as DNA: TGTGCCAGCAGCCCCCGTCCGGGGGGGCGTGAGACCCAGTACTTC.

The V gene is TRBV7-2, the J gene TRBJ1-1; D is undetermined. Trimming stripped 4 bases from V and 6 bases from J, with 21 bases between. CDR1 SGHTA and CDR2 FQGNSA come from the germline V gene. The CDR3 is 16 amino acids. Here the CDR3 reads CASSSSSRVERSEAFF. For the CDR3, the DNA is TGTGCCAGCAGCTCCTCTAGCCGGGTCGAACGGTCTGAAGCTTTCTTT.

This clone was counted once. The genes are TRBV6-5 and TRBJ2-7; 11 nucleotides line up with TRBD1. V shed 6 bases and J 5 bases; nucleotides not matched to a gene: 6. Germline V gene lookup returns CDR1 MNHEY and CDR2 SVGAGI. The CDR3 has 14 residues. CDR3 nucleotides: TGTGCCAGCAGCGTCGGACAGGGGGCACACGAGCAGTACTTC. Translation: CASSVGQGAHEQYF.

The chain recombines TRBV4-3 with TRBJ1-6; 7 bases agree with TRBD1. The germline V gene has CDR1 LGHNA and CDR2 YSLEER. The CDR3 is 15 residues long. The J segment lost 6 bases and the V segment lost 0 bases, leaving 2 bases of the junction unmatched. The CDR3 sequence is CASSQEGTANSPLHF. The CDR3 region has the DNA TGCGCCAGCAGCCAAGAGGGGACAGCTAATTCACCCCTCCACTTT.

This clone was observed a single time. The genes are TRBV3-1 (or the pseudogene TRBV3-2) and TRBJ1-2; the D gene is possibly TRBD1 (6 bases). With 0 bases removed from V and 0 bases from J, the gap between germline ends came to 14 bases. The germline V gene has CDR1 LGHDT and CDR2 YNNKEL (reference sequence). The CDR3 spans 17 residues. CDR3 amino acids: CASSQDRWAGANYGYTF. For the CDR3, the DNA is TGTGCCAGCAGCCAAGATCGTTGGGCAGGGGCTAACTATGGCTACACCTTC.

This chain uses TRBV24-1 with TRBJ2-1, with 8 bases matching TRBD1. With 7 bases clipped from V and 6 bases from J, the junction kept 4 bases outside the gene matches. Germline CDR1 reads KGHDR; CDR2 reads SFDVKD. The CDR3 is 13 amino acids. CDR3 nucleotide sequence: TGTGCCACCAGCCGACAGGGGCTCAATGAGCAGTTCTTC. The encoded protein is CATSRQGLNEQFF.

J is TRBJ2-7 and V is TRBV7-2; D possibly corresponds to TRBD1 (5 bases). This CDR3 spans 15 amino acids. The V end lost 5 bases, the J end lost 3 bases, and 17 bases lay between the germline ends. CDR1 is SGHTA and CDR2 is FQGNSA in the germline V gene. Here the CDR3 reads CASSALWGGFYEQYF. The CDR3 DNA reads TGTGCCAGCAGCGCCTTATGGGGCGGCTTCTACGAGCAGTACTTC.

The J gene is TRBJ2-7, the V gene TRBV5-1; 7 nucleotides align to TRBD1. Per germline, CDR1 SGHRS and CDR2 YFSETQ. After removal of 2 bases from V and 3 bases from J, the junction contained 5 bases not matched to a gene. The CDR3 is made up of 14 amino acids. This CDR3 reads CASSFPGQNYEQYF. The CDR3 DNA sequence: TGCGCCAGCAGCTTTCCGGGACAGAACTACGAGCAGTACTTC.

The genes are TRBV4-3 and TRBJ2-5, with 7 bases lining up with TRBD2. CDR1 LGHNA and CDR2 YSLEER come from the germline V gene. Trimming at V came to 3 bases and at J to 4 bases, leaving 11 bases not matched to a gene. The CDR3 sequence is 16 residues long. As DNA, the CDR3 is TGCGCCAGCAGCCAGAATCGGGGAGGGGCTCGAGAGACCCAGTACTTC. It translates to CASSQNRGGARETQYF.

The chain employs TRBV2 and TRBJ2-3, with 7 bases identical to TRBD2. Germline V gene lookup returns CDR1 SNHLY and CDR2 FYNNEI. The CDR3 spans 16 residues. The ends lost 3 bases at V and 3 bases at J; junction bases unmatched: 9. For the CDR3, the DNA is TGTGCCAGCAGTGATCGGTGGGCTAGCGGAACAGATACGCAGTATTTT. Its protein is CASSDRWASGTDTQYF. Full variable domain (rest looked up from reference TRBV2 and TRBJ2-3): EPEVTQTPSHQVTQMGQEVILRCVPISNHLYFYWYRQILGQKVEFLVSFYNNEISEKSEIFDDQFSVERPDGSNFTLKIRSTKLEDSAMYFCASSDRWASGTDTQYFGPGTRLTVL.